These 28 T cell receptor beta chains originate from one sample sequenced in a study of CD8+CD57+ T cells in acquired aplastic anemia. The template for TCR beta VDJ and CDR3 sequence profiling was genomic DNA. Via MiXCR, TCRdb re-called the reads, giving one row per CDR3 protein. The sample shows 250,000 to 350,000 distinct CDR3 sequences, 45% to 65% of them seen only once. CD8+CD57+ cell expansion had been shown by flow cytometry in patients chosen for sequencing. Sequencing was carried out using sorted CD4+, CD8+, or CD8+CD57+ T cells (not recorded which) from PBMCs. The origin of the receptors is a human donor with aplastic anemia.

The V and J genes are TRBV7-9 and TRBJ1-1, with no clear D. V was trimmed by 1 base and J by 0 bases, leaving 9 bases between them. The germline CDR1 and CDR2 sequences are SEHNR and FQNEAQ (reference sequence). The CDR3 contains 15 residues. In nucleotides, the CDR3 is TGTGCCAGCAGCTTAGGAAACATCGTGAACACTGAAGCTTTCTTT. Translated: CASSLGNIVNTEAFF.

The chain couples TRBV7-9 to TRBJ1-1; TRBD1 matches at 7 bases. Germline-derived CDR1 and CDR2 are SEHNR and FQNEAQ (reference sequence). This CDR3 region has 17 residues. Trimming cost V 4 bases and J 4 bases; bases outside gene matches: 15. The CDR3 loop is CASSSASGGSGLTEAFF. The CDR3 region has the DNA TGTGCCAGCAGCTCCGCGTCAGGGGGATCTGGGCTCACTGAAGCTTTCTTT.

About this clonotype itself: A much larger clonotype is one base distant, so this may be a read error. The chain carries TRBV2 and TRBJ2-2; no reliable D call. The CDR3 sequence is 15 residues long. Germline assignment: CDR1 SNHLY and CDR2 FYNNEI. CDR3 nucleotides: TGTGCCAGCAGTGAACCTGGCAGGAACATCGGGGAGCTGTTTTTT. This encodes CASSEPGRNIGELFF.

V is TRBV2 and J is TRBJ2-7; D remains unclear. This CDR3 has 14 amino acids. V shed 9 bases and J shed 2 bases, with 17 bases lying between them. Germline V gives CDR1 SNHLY, CDR2 FYNNEI. The CDR3 sequence: CASTPGRVAYEQYF. The CDR3 nucleotides read TGTGCCAGTACCCCCGGTAGAGTGGCCTACGAGCAGTACTTC.

Concerning this clonotype itself: Because the CDR3's place on the DNA is in doubt, the DNA is left out and the CDR3 is given as listed by TCRdb. The rearrangement uses TRBV11-2 and TRBJ1-2; the D call of TRBD1 is as the table states it, not checked on the DNA. Germline lookup yields CDR1 SGHAT and CDR2 FQNNGV. The CDR3 comprises 14 residues, both ends counted. The CDR3: CASSLGVGRGSDTF.

This clonotype was found many times. The genes are TRBV7-2 and TRBJ1-6; no firm D call. Trimming shortened V by 7 bases and J by 10 bases, and 11 bases separated the two germline ends. CDR3 length equals 12 residues. Germline loops: CDR1 SGHTA, CDR2 FQGNSA. DNA for the CDR3: TGTGCCAGCAACTCACTGGGCTCACCCCTCCACTTT. It yields the protein CASNSLGSPLHF.

A word on this clonotype: Because the CDR3 is missing its conserved closing phenylalanine or tryptophan, this is likely a read error. The rearrangement links TRBV2 to TRBJ2-5; D is undetermined. CDR3 length: 13 residues. The germline gives CDR1 SNHLY, CDR2 FYNNEI. Trimming cost V 8 bases and J 1 base, with 11 bases left between them. CDR3 DNA: TGTGCCAGCGAAAATCGCCGCCAAGAGACCCAGTACCTC. Amino acid sequence: CASENRRQETQYL.

This clonotype was recorded many times. The chain links TRBV24-1 to TRBJ2-1, with 11 bases that match TRBD2. This CDR3 is 15 amino acids long. V was clipped by 7 bases and J by 7 bases; unmatched bases: 8. Germline V gene lookup returns CDR1 KGHDR and CDR2 SFDVKD. CDR3 sequence reads: CATRLVAGGWNEQFF. The CDR3 bases are TGTGCCACCAGGCTCGTAGCGGGAGGGTGGAATGAGCAGTTCTTC.

This sequence joins TRBV7-3 and TRBJ2-3; 10 bases are shared with TRBD2. The CDR3 runs 18 residues. The germline V gene has CDR1 SGHTA and CDR2 FQGTGA. Germline trimming cut 2 bases from V and 0 bases from J; bases unmatched to any gene: 8. The CDR3 reads CASSLGPGLARSTDTQYF. DNA for the CDR3: TGTGCCAGCAGCTTAGGTCCGGGACTAGCGCGGAGCACAGATACGCAGTATTTT.

This clonotype was counted ten times or more. The V gene is TRBV19, the J gene TRBJ2-7, with D possibly being TRBD1 or TRBD2 (5 bases each). This CDR3 is 15 amino acids long. Germline CDR1 and CDR2: LNHDA and SQIVND (reference sequence). Trimming shortened V by 1 base and J by 4 bases, and 14 bases separated the two germline ends. The DNA of the CDR3 is TGTGCCAGTAGTATAGGCAGGGAGAGGAGGTACGAGCAGTACTTC. This sequence encodes CASSIGRERRYEQYF.

The rearrangement uses TRBV12-3 or TRBV12-4 and TRBJ1-6; D remains unclear. With 5 bases removed from V and 9 bases from J, the gap between germline ends came to 14 bases. The CDR3 length is 14 residues. CDR3 amino acids: CASSLQRDSSPLHF. The CDR3 DNA follows: TGTGCCAGCAGTCTCCAGAGGGATAGTTCACCCCTCCACTTT.

This clonotype showed up many times. The gene calls are TRBV19 and TRBJ2-5; 11 bases agree with TRBD2. V lost 8 bases and J lost 5; bases outside the gene matches: 10. Germline loops: CDR1 LNHDA, CDR2 SQIVND (reference sequence). The CDR3 has 15 amino acids. CDR3 protein: CASRQTSGTGETQYF. In DNA form, the CDR3 reads TGTGCCAGTCGCCAGACTAGCGGGACCGGGGAGACCCAGTACTTC. Drawing the rest from reference TRBV19 and TRBJ2-5, the complete variable domain is DGGITQSPKYLFRKEGQNVTLSCEQNLNHDAMYWYRQDPGQGLRLIYYSQIVNDFQKGDIAEGYSVSREKKESFPLTVTSAQKNPTAFYLCASRQTSGTGETQYFGPGTRLLVL.

This chain connects TRBV18 to TRBJ1-2; D uncertain. V was shortened by 2 bases and J by 2 bases, with 12 bases between the two germline ends. The CDR3 loop spans 15 amino acids. Germline V gene data show CDR1 as KGHSH and CDR2 as LQKENI. CDR3 nucleotides: TGTGCCAGCTCACCAGGTATCCCATTAAACTATGGCTACACCTTC. It yields the protein CASSPGIPLNYGYTF.

This clonotype was seen ten or more times. The chain links TRBV19 to TRBJ2-7; 7 nucleotides match TRBD1. The junction had 7 bases not matched to a gene; V was cut back by 4 bases and J by 4 bases. The germline CDR1 and CDR2 sequences are LNHDA and SQIVND (reference sequence). This CDR3 region has 14 residues. CDR3 sequence (DNA): TGTGCCAGTAGTAGCACCGGGACAGCTTACGAGCAGTACTTC. Its translation: CASSSTGTAYEQYF. Together with reference TRBV19 and TRBJ2-7, the CDR3 gives the full variable domain: DGGITQSPKYLFRKEGQNVTLSCEQNLNHDAMYWYRQDPGQGLRLIYYSQIVNDFQKGDIAEGYSVSREKKESFPLTVTSAQKNPTAFYLCASSSTGTAYEQYFGPGTRLTVT.

This clonotype appeared many times. The V gene is TRBV2, the J gene TRBJ2-5; unclear D gene. This CDR3 comprises 13 residues. Trimming removed 4 bases from V and 2 bases from J, with 8 bases in between. The V gene's germline CDR1 is SNHLY and CDR2 FYNNEI. The chain's CDR3 is CASSGFRQETQYF. CDR3 bases: TGTGCCAGCAGTGGGTTCCGGCAAGAGACCCAGTACTTC.

The V call is TRBV2, the J call TRBJ1-1; weak D call: TRBD1 (6 bases). CDR3 length: 18 residues. The V and J ends lost 4 bases and 10 bases respectively, with 31 bases between them. The germline gives CDR1 SNHLY, CDR2 FYNNEI. The CDR3 DNA sequence: TGTGCCAGCAGTGTTGACTTGCCGCGGACAGCAACCTACCGGGGAGCTTTCTTT. It specifies CASSVDLPRTATYRGAFF.

This clonotype was found once. The chain has TRBV9 and TRBJ1-2, with D possibly TRBD1 on 5 matching bases. This CDR3 contains 18 residues. Trimming took 1 base from V and 4 from J, leaving 23 bases between them. Germline CDR1 reads SGDLS; CDR2 reads YYNGEE. CDR3 protein: CASSVRGGLAGGTYGYTF. In nucleotides, the CDR3 is TGTGCCAGCAGCGTAAGGGGAGGACTAGCGGGGGGTACCTATGGCTACACCTTC.

V is TRBV15 and J is TRBJ2-7, with TRBD2 matching 9 bases. CDR1 and CDR2 from the germline V gene are LNHNV and YYDKDF (reference sequence). Trimming at V came to 4 bases and at J to 2 bases, leaving 9 bases not matched to a gene. This CDR3 comprises 16 residues. CDR3 bases: TGTGCCACCAGCATCCCTGCGGGGGGGGGAACCTACGAGCAGTACTTC. It codes for CATSIPAGGGTYEQYF.

The J gene is TRBJ2-3, the V gene TRBV7-9; 9 bases fit TRBD2. CDR1 SEHNR and CDR2 FQNEAQ come from the germline V gene (reference sequence). The CDR3 has 16 residues. J was trimmed by 4 bases and V by 3 bases; bases with no gene match: 8. The CDR3 coding sequence is TGTGCCAGCAGCTTGTTGGGCGGGGGGGCTGCAGATACGCAGTATTTT. This translates into CASSLLGGGAADTQYF. The whole variable domain, filled in from reference TRBV7-9 and TRBJ2-3, reads DTGVSQNPRHKITKRGQNVTFRCDPISEHNRLYWYRQTLGQGPEFLTYFQNEAQLEKSRLLSDRFSAERPKGSFSTLEIQRTEQGDSAMYLCASSLLGGGAADTQYFGPGTRLTVL.

The V and J genes are TRBV5-1 and TRBJ1-6; unclear D gene. CDR3 length: 15 amino acids. Germline values: CDR1 SGHRS, CDR2 YFSETQ. V gave up 4 bases and J gave up 0 bases, with 8 bases separating them. CDR3 amino acids: CASSTSSSYNSPLHF. DNA of the CDR3: TGCGCCAGCAGCACTTCGAGCTCCTATAATTCACCCCTCCACTTT.

The DNA for the CDR3 is TGTGCCAGCAGTGAGGACAGCCGCTATAATTCACCCCTCCACTTT. Translation: CASSEDSRYNSPLHF. The rearrangement uses TRBV2 and TRBJ1-6, with D possibly matching TRBD1 (6 bases). The V end was cut by 3 bases, the J end by 3 bases, with 9 bases between. The CDR3 runs to 15 residues. CDR1 and CDR2 (germline): SNHLY, FYNNEI. Looking up the rest from reference TRBV2 and TRBJ1-6 gives the full variable domain: EPEVTQTPSHQVTQMGQEVILRCVPISNHLYFYWYRQILGQKVEFLVSFYNNEISEKSEIFDDQFSVERPDGSNFTLKIRSTKLEDSAMYFCASSEDSRYNSPLHFGNGTRLTVT.

This clonotype was seen only a few times. The rearrangement joins TRBV7-9 to TRBJ2-1; a weak D match, TRBD1 (6 bases). V dropped 7 bases and J dropped 5 bases, with 12 bases sitting between them. This CDR3 comprises 13 residues. CDR1 SEHNR and CDR2 FQNEAQ come from the germline V gene (reference sequence). CDR3: CASNRRDNNEQFF. In DNA form, the CDR3 reads TGTGCCAGCAATCGAAGGGACAACAATGAGCAGTTCTTC.

The chain carries TRBV5-1 and TRBJ2-1; 9 nucleotides agree with TRBD2. Germline lookup yields CDR1 SGHRS and CDR2 YFSETQ. V shed 4 bases, J shed 9 bases, and the junction held 8 bases outside the gene matches. The CDR3 length is 14 residues. Here the CDR3 DNA reads TGCGCCAGCAGCCCGTGGGGACTAGCAAGTGAGCAGTTCTTC. Amino acids: CASSPWGLASEQFF.

V is TRBV2 and J is TRBJ1-2; no clear D gene. V was clipped by 6 bases and J by 4 bases, with 6 bases between them. CDR3 size: 11 residues. Germline V gene lookup returns CDR1 SNHLY and CDR2 FYNNEI. The DNA for the CDR3 is TGTGCCAGCAGGCTCGCCTATGGCTACACCTTC. This sequence encodes CASRLAYGYTF.

The chain links TRBV7-9 to TRBJ1-1; a weak D match, TRBD1 (5 bases). The CDR3 sequence is 10 residues long. V was clipped by 4 bases and J by 13 bases, with 10 bases between them. Looked up from germline, CDR1 is SEHNR and CDR2 is FQNEAQ (reference sequence). CDR3 sequence reads: CASSSGQGFF. The CDR3 DNA reads as TGTGCCAGCAGCTCCGGCCAGGGTTTCTTT.

At least ten counts were recorded for this clonotype. The V gene is TRBV28, the J gene TRBJ2-1; 7 positions match TRBD2. The V segment lost 7 bases and the J segment 2 bases; nucleotides outside the gene matches: 14. The CDR3 runs 17 residues. Germline CDR1 reads MDHEN; CDR2 reads SYDVKM. CDR3 nucleotide sequence: TGTGCCAGCATCAAGGACCTAGCGGCGGGTACCTACAATGAGCAGTTCTTC. The encoded protein is CASIKDLAAGTYNEQFF.

V usage is TRBV5-1 and J usage is TRBJ2-5, with 7 positions matching TRBD2. V was pared by 0 bases and J by 2 bases, with 4 bases of the junction left unmatched. From germline, CDR1 is SGHRS and CDR2 YFSETQ. The CDR3 runs 15 residues. The CDR3 protein is CASSLDRGVQETQYF. The DNA of the CDR3 is TGCGCCAGCAGCTTGGATCGGGGGGTGCAAGAGACCCAGTACTTC.

This clonotype has a handful of counts. This chain connects TRBV7-2 to TRBJ2-5, with D perhaps TRBD2 (5 bases). The CDR3 consists of 14 residues. Germline V gives CDR1 SGHTA, CDR2 FQGNSA. Trimming pared 0 bases from V and 5 bases from J, leaving 10 bases between. The CDR3 nucleotides read TGTGCCAGCAGCTTAGCGGCGGGTGCGGAGACCCAGTACTTC. Amino acid sequence: CASSLAAGAETQYF.